This T cell receptor (beta chain) was identified in a study of OX40 agonist ivuxolimab in advanced cancers. Study results and limitations: The study found that CD8+ T cells averaged more expanded clones than CD4+. Patients with a partial response at 0.1-3.0 mg/kg had among the lowest clonal expansion.

V was pared by 3 bases and J by 5 bases, with 1 base of the junction left unmatched. CDR3 size: 13 residues. CDR1 is GTSNPN and CDR2 is SVGIG in the germline V gene (reference sequence). About this clone itself: Antigen: not known.

Only in-frame clones appear in the TCRdb table, and some are missing; sequencing was by immunoSEQ multiplex PCR. The sample shows roughly 71,000 clones, less than 90% of them seen only once. Sequences were derived from CD4+ or CD8+ T cells sorted from blood, sampled in a trial of the OX40 agonist ivuxolimab. The receptor comes from an adult with an advanced solid tumor such as melanoma, head and neck, liver or kidney cancer. The rearrangement links TRBV30 to TRBJ1-5; 10 bases match TRBD1. The CDR3 bases are TGTGCCTGGAGCGGGACAGGGGATCAGCCCCAGCATTTT. Its translation: CAWSGTGDQPQHF.